These 21 T cell receptor beta chains came from one sample sequenced in a study of cytomegalovirus exposure and HLA in healthy donors (dated by TCRdb to 2015 to 2018). Library preparation was by the immunoSEQ multiplex PCR assay. For the multiplex PCR, a mixture combining 60 forward primers for TCR Vbeta segments and 13 reverse primers for TCR Jbeta segments was used. Held by TCRdb, this immuneACCESS table contains in-frame sequences only and omits some clones. Under half of the omission traces to an unresolved V gene where checked; the cause of the rest is unknown. Across this sample there are roughly 180,000 clones, with over 65% seen only once. The ten largest clones add up to less than 1.5% of the sample. Sequencing input: PBMCs. The receptors stem from a woman in her thirties in good health and CMV-seropositive.

This clone was recorded a few times. In DNA, the CDR3 is TGTGCCAGCAGCCCCCCGGGACTAGCGGGAAGCTCTTACAATGAGCAGTTCTTC. The encoded protein is CASSPPGLAGSSYNEQFF. This chain joins TRBV7-3 and TRBJ2-1, with 13 bases that match TRBD2. With V trimmed by 5 bases and J by 4 bases, 11 bases remained unmatched. This CDR3 contains 18 residues. Germline V gene data show CDR1 as SGHTA and CDR2 as FQGTGA.

The chain joins TRBV28 to TRBJ1-4, with 10 bases aligning to TRBD1. The J segment lost 8 bases and the V segment lost 4 bases, leaving 10 bases of the junction unmatched. Germline V CDR1 and CDR2: MDHEN, SYDVKM. This CDR3 contains 16 residues. CDR3 sequence: CASSSGYGQGEEKLFF. CDR3 coding DNA: TGTGCCAGCAGTTCGGGATACGGACAGGGGGAGGAAAAACTGTTTTTT.

This chain connects TRBV11-2 to TRBJ2-7; 12 nucleotides align to TRBD1. The germline V gene encodes CDR1 SGHAT and CDR2 FQNNGV. CDR3 length equals 15 residues. V was pared by 4 bases and J by 3 bases, with 4 bases of the junction left unmatched. DNA for the CDR3: TGTGCCAGCAGCTCTGGGACAGGGGGCTTCTACGAGCAGTACTTC. Protein product: CASSSGTGGFYEQYF.

This chain uses TRBV15 with TRBJ2-3; 8 bases match TRBD1. Germline V CDR1 and CDR2: LNHNV, YYDKDF (reference sequence). This CDR3 comprises 15 residues. V lost 3 bases and J lost 2; bases outside the gene matches: 4. CDR3 in amino acids: CATSRGQVITDTQYF. CDR3 DNA sequence: TGTGCCACCAGCAGGGGACAGGTCATCACAGATACGCAGTATTTT.

The gene calls are TRBV7-2 and TRBJ2-7; a possible D gene is TRBD2 (6 bases). The germline CDR1 and CDR2 sequences are SGHTA and FQGNSA. V was pared by 5 bases and J by 0 bases, with 11 bases between. This CDR3 is built from 14 residues. CDR3 protein: CASSNDGSSYEQYF. In nucleotides, the CDR3 is TGTGCCAGCAGCAACGACGGGAGCTCCTACGAGCAGTACTTC.

The V and J genes are TRBV18 and TRBJ2-4; perhaps TRBD1 as D (6 bases). The CDR3 has 13 residues. Between the trimmed V and J ends, which lost 3 bases and 8 bases, there was a span of 11 bases. Germline CDR1 KGHSH, CDR2 LQKENI. CDR3 in amino acids: CASSPQGQDIQYF. The CDR3 DNA sequence: TGTGCCAGCTCACCCCAGGGGCAGGACATTCAGTACTTC.

The gene calls are TRBV2 and TRBJ1-3; D possibly corresponds to TRBD1 (6 bases). With 3 bases removed from V and 4 bases from J, the gap between germline ends came to 13 bases. In germline, CDR1 is SNHLY, CDR2 FYNNEI. This CDR3 is built from 15 residues. The CDR3 DNA reads as TGTGCCAGCAGTGAGGGAGCAGGACAGGGAAACACCATATATTTT. The encoded protein is CASSEGAGQGNTIYF. Supplemented by reference TRBV2 and TRBJ1-3, the full variable domain reads EPEVTQTPSHQVTQMGQEVILRCVPISNHLYFYWYRQILGQKVEFLVSFYNNEISEKSEIFDDQFSVERPDGSNFTLKIRSTKLEDSAMYFCASSEGAGQGNTIYFGEGSWLTVV.

The J gene is TRBJ2-5, the V gene TRBV7-7, with a tentative D call TRBD2 (6 bases). CDR1 SSHAT and CDR2 FNYEAQ come from the germline V gene (reference sequence). Trimming pared 1 base from V and 7 bases from J, leaving 13 bases between. CDR3 length: 14 residues. In DNA, the CDR3 is TGTGCCAGCAGCTTAGGCGAGAGACTAGGGACCCAGTACTTC. Its protein product is CASSLGERLGTQYF.

The rearrangement uses TRBV5-1 and TRBJ2-3; D may be TRBD2 (5 bases). This CDR3 has 14 amino acids. Trimming pared 0 bases from V and 5 bases from J, leaving 10 bases between. CDR1 is SGHRS and CDR2 is YFSETQ in the germline V gene. The CDR3 sequence is CASSLGGVLDTQYF. Here the CDR3 DNA reads TGCGCCAGCAGCTTGGGGGGAGTACTAGATACGCAGTATTTT.

The V and J genes are TRBV2 and TRBJ2-4, with 11 bases that match TRBD1. CDR3 length: 14 residues. Germline V gene lookup returns CDR1 SNHLY and CDR2 FYNNEI. The J segment lost 7 bases and the V segment lost 6 bases, leaving 5 bases of the junction unmatched. The CDR3 sequence is CASRWTGGANIQYF. CDR3 DNA sequence: TGTGCCAGCAGGTGGACAGGGGGCGCGAACATTCAGTACTTC. Variable domain in full (rest from reference TRBV2 and TRBJ2-4): EPEVTQTPSHQVTQMGQEVILRCVPISNHLYFYWYRQILGQKVEFLVSFYNNEISEKSEIFDDQFSVERPDGSNFTLKIRSTKLEDSAMYFCASRWTGGANIQYFGAGTRLSVL.

CDR3 protein: CATSRALGGSGGYNEQFF. CDR3 DNA: TGTGCCACCAGCAGAGCCCTGGGAGGGAGCGGGGGATACAATGAGCAGTTCTTC. The rearrangement links TRBV15 to TRBJ2-1; 8 bases are shared with TRBD2. Germline CDR1 is LNHNV and CDR2 is YYDKDF (reference sequence). Trimming cost V 1 base and J 4 bases; bases outside gene matches: 12. This CDR3 spans 18 amino acids. The full variable domain, its missing parts supplied by reference TRBV15 and TRBJ2-1, is DAMVIQNPRYQVTQFGKPVTLSCSQTLNHNVMYWYQQKSSQAPKLLFHYYDKDFNNEADTPDNFQSRRPNTSFCFLDIRSPGLGDTAMYLCATSRALGGSGGYNEQFFGPGTRLTVL.

V is TRBV5-1 and J is TRBJ2-5; TRBD2 matches 7 bases. The CDR3 is made up of 15 amino acids. Germline V gives CDR1 SGHRS, CDR2 YFSETQ. Trimming at V came to 7 bases and at J to 5 bases, leaving 14 bases not matched to a gene. The DNA of the CDR3 is TGCGCCAGCGTCGAAGGCGGGAGCTCCGAGGAGACCCAGTACTTC. Its translation: CASVEGGSSEETQYF.

CDR3 DNA sequence: TGTGCCAGCAGGGCGACGGAGTACCCTAATGAAAAACTGTTTTTT. Translating gives CASRATEYPNEKLFF. The chain uses TRBV2 and TRBJ1-4, with D uncertain. The CDR3 runs to 15 residues. Trimming pared 6 bases from V and 3 bases from J, leaving 14 bases between. Germline V gives CDR1 SNHLY, CDR2 FYNNEI.

This chain uses TRBV4-1 with TRBJ2-2; 10 positions agree with TRBD2. The germline CDR1 and CDR2 sequences are MGHRA and YSYEKL. The CDR3 is 19 residues long. V was pared by 0 bases and J by 0 bases, with 7 bases of the junction left unmatched. The CDR3: CASSQDPLAGEANTGELFF. CDR3 DNA: TGCGCCAGCAGCCAAGATCCCCTAGCGGGAGAAGCGAACACCGGGGAGCTGTTTTTT.

V and J are TRBV30 and TRBJ2-1; a weak D match, TRBD2 (5 bases). Germline CDR1 is GTSNPN and CDR2 is SVGIG (reference sequence). The CDR3 loop spans 17 amino acids. Trimming cost V 2 bases and J 9 bases, with 26 bases left between them. The CDR3 reads CAWSPTSRARWGVEQFF. In DNA form, the CDR3 reads TGTGCCTGGAGTCCAACTAGTAGGGCACGGTGGGGAGTTGAGCAGTTCTTC. The whole variable domain, filled in from reference TRBV30 and TRBJ2-1, reads SQTIHQWPATLVQPVGSPLSLECTVEGTSNPNLYWYRQAAGRGLQLLFYSVGIGQISSEVPQNLSASRPQDRQFILSSKKLLLSDSGFYLCAWSPTSRARWGVEQFFGPGTRLTVL.

This chain joins TRBV7-2 and TRBJ2-5; the D gene is possibly TRBD2 (5 bases). This CDR3 is built from 14 residues. Germline CDR1 reads SGHTA; CDR2 reads FQGNSA. V gave up 0 bases and J gave up 5 bases, with 10 bases separating them. The CDR3 nucleotides read TGTGCCAGCAGCTTAGCCCGAGGGTTGGAGACCCAGTACTTC. Translated, it gives CASSLARGLETQYF.

V and J are TRBV15 and TRBJ1-6; 9 bases line up with TRBD1. Germline loops: CDR1 LNHNV, CDR2 YYDKDF (reference sequence). The CDR3 length is 15 residues. The V and J ends lost 7 bases and 4 bases, in that order; junction bases with no gene match: 5. The CDR3 loop is CATKPGQGYNSPLHF. CDR3 DNA sequence: TGTGCCACCAAACCGGGACAGGGTTATAATTCACCCCTCCACTTT.

CDR3 DNA sequence: TGTGCCAGCAGTGAGTCGGGACAGGGGAATCAGCCCCAGCATTTT. This codes for CASSESGQGNQPQHF. The chain has TRBV2 and TRBJ1-5, with TRBD1 matching 10 bases. Germline V gene data show CDR1 as SNHLY and CDR2 as FYNNEI. After removal of 3 bases from V and 4 bases from J, the junction contained 3 bases not matched to a gene. This CDR3 is 15 amino acids long. The full variable domain, in which reference TRBV2 and TRBJ1-5 provide the parts outside the CDR3, is EPEVTQTPSHQVTQMGQEVILRCVPISNHLYFYWYRQILGQKVEFLVSFYNNEISEKSEIFDDQFSVERPDGSNFTLKIRSTKLEDSAMYFCASSESGQGNQPQHFGDGTRLSIL.

The chain has TRBV27 and TRBJ2-4, with 7 positions matching TRBD2. The CDR3 totals 17 residues. The germline V gene has CDR1 MNHEY and CDR2 SMNVEV (reference sequence). Trimming cost V 2 bases and J 3 bases; bases outside gene matches: 10. CDR3 protein: CASSLSPSSGFKNIQYF. As DNA, the CDR3 is TGTGCCAGCAGTTTAAGCCCCTCTAGCGGTTTCAAAAACATTCAGTACTTC.

The V and J genes are TRBV28 and TRBJ2-5; D unclear. This CDR3 region has 17 residues. Germline V lookup: CDR1 MDHEN, CDR2 SYDVKM. The V end lost 4 bases, the J end lost 4 bases, and 22 bases lay between the germline ends. DNA of the CDR3: TGTGCCAGCAGTTCCACGGTGGCTAGTCCTACTCGAGAGACCCAGTACTTC. It yields the protein CASSSTVASPTRETQYF.

This clone has ten or more counts. The chain links TRBV7-3 to TRBJ1-2; 7 nucleotides line up with TRBD1. This CDR3 is built from 13 residues. With 1 base clipped from V and 8 bases from J, the junction kept 4 bases outside the gene matches. Germline V gene lookup returns CDR1 SGHTA and CDR2 FQGTGA. The CDR3 here is CASSLRTGDGYTF. The CDR3 DNA reads TGTGCCAGCAGCTTAAGGACAGGAGACGGCTACACCTTC.